This TCR beta chain was retrieved from a study of T cell repertoires in cytomegalovirus infection. In the study overall: Public TCR beta signatures were indicative of both CMV infection and a matching HLA type. General study results and limits: Summed frequency of public TCR beta families distinguished CMV carriers with the relevant HLA.

From germline, CDR1 is SGHAT and CDR2 FQNNGV. Trimming pared 5 bases from V and 4 bases from J, leaving 17 bases between. The CDR3 consists of 15 residues. About this clonotype: The antigen remains undetermined.

TCRdb analysed the reads with MiXCR anew, one entry per CDR3 protein. The sample includes about 920,000 distinct CDR3 sequences, 31% of them seen just once. This TCR was recovered from a human donor in good health (CMV status not recorded). Some clones in this sample may be carry-over from other donors' samples. The V and J genes are TRBV11-2 and TRBJ2-5; D possibly corresponds to TRBD1 (5 bases). Sequenced here: cultured CD8+ T cells from PBMCs, sampled from culture after CMV antigen stimulation. The CDR3 coding sequence is TGTGCCAGCAGCAGAGGACAAGTCTTGGGAGAGACCCAGTACTTC. This codes for CASSRGQVLGETQYF.